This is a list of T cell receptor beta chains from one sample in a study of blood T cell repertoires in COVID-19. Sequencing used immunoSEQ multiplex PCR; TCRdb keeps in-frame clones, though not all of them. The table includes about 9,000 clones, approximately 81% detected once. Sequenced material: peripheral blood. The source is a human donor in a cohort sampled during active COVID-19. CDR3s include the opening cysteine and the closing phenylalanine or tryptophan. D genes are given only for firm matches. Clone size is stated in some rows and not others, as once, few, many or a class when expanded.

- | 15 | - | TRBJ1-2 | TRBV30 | CAWSVKTGGIYGYTF | TGTGCCTGGAGTGTCAAGACAGGCGGCATCTATGGCTACACCTTC
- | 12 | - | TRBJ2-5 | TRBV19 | CASKGPWRTQYF | TGTGCCAGTAAAGGCCCCTGGAGGACCCAGTACTTC
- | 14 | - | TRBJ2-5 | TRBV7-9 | CASSFVRDQETQYF | TGTGCCAGCAGCTTCGTCAGGGACCAAGAGACCCAGTACTTC
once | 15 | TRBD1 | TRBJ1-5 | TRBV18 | CASSPERDRVQPQHF | TGTGCCAGCTCACCTGAGAGGGACAGGGTTCAGCCCCAGCATTTT
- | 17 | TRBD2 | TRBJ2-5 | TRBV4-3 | CASSQGLAGGPSETQYF | TGCGCCAGCAGCCAAGGGTTAGCGGGGGGGCCTTCGGAGACCCAGTACTTC
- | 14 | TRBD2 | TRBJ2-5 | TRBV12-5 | CASAPGGIQETQYF | TGTGCTAGTGCCCCGGGGGGGATCCAAGAGACCCAGTACTTC
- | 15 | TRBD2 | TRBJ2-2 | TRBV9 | CASSVVSGPPGELFF | TGTGCCAGCAGCGTAGTTAGCGGGCCCCCCGGGGAGCTGTTTTTT
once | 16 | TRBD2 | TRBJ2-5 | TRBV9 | CASSLTSGGGEETQYF | TGTGCCAGCAGTCTTACTAGCGGGGGCGGGGAGGAGACCCAGTACTTC
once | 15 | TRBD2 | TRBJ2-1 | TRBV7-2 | CASSPQRGTYNEQFF | TGTGCCAGCAGCCCTCAGCGGGGGACCTACAATGAGCAGTTCTTC
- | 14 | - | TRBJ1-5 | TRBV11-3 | CASPWRGANQPQHF | TGTGCCAGCCCTTGGCGGGGGGCTAATCAGCCCCAGCATTTT
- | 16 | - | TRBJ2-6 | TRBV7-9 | CASSSNDSPGANVLTF | TGTGCCAGCAGCTCCAATGACAGTCCTGGGGCCAACGTCCTGACTTTC
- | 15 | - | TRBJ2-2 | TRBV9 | CASSVRTENTGELFF | TGTGCCAGCAGCGTAAGGACAGAGAACACCGGGGAGCTGTTTTTT
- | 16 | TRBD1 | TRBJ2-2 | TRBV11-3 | CASSMLGQPNTGELFF | TGTGCCAGCAGCATGCTGGGACAGCCCAACACCGGGGAGCTGTTTTTT
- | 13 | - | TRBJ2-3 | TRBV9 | CASSLNREDTQYF | TGTGCCAGCAGCCTAAACAGGGAGGATACGCAGTATTTT
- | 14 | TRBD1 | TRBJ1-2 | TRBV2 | CASRDRISTYGYTF | TGTGCCAGCAGGGACAGGATATCTACCTATGGCTACACCTTC
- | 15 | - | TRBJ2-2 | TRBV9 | CASGGADRYTGELFF | TGTGCCAGCGGGGGGGCGGACAGATACACCGGGGAGCTGTTTTTT
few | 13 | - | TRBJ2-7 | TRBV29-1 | CSVRESRSYEQYF | TGCAGCGTTCGGGAAAGTCGCTCCTACGAGCAGTACTTC
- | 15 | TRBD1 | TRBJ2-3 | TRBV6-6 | CASSLGQGIWDTQYF | TGTGCCAGCAGCCTGGGACAGGGTATATGGGATACGCAGTATTTT
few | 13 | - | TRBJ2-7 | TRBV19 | CASSMRAKDEQYF | TGTGCCAGTAGTATGAGGGCCAAGGACGAGCAGTACTTC
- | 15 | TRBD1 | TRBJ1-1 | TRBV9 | CASSRTGDMNTEAFF | TGTGCCAGCAGCCGTACAGGGGATATGAACACTGAAGCTTTCTTT
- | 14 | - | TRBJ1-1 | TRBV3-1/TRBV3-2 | CASSQEQGLTEAFF | TGTGCCAGCAGCCAAGAACAGGGCCTTACTGAAGCTTTCTTT
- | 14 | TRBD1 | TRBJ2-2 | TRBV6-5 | CASRGTGNTGELFF | TGTGCCAGCAGGGGGACAGGGAACACCGGGGAGCTGTTTTTT
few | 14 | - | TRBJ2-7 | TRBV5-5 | CASSLYQGGYEQYF | TGTGCCAGCAGCTTGTACCAAGGGGGCTACGAGCAGTACTTC
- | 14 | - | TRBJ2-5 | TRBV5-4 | CASSWAGKQETQYF | TGTGCCAGCAGCTGGGCAGGGAAGCAAGAGACCCAGTACTTC
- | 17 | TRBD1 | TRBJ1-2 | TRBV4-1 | CASSQGLRGRIEDGYTF | TGCGCCAGCAGCCAAGGCCTCAGGGGGCGAATAGAGGATGGCTACACCTTC
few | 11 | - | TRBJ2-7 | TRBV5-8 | CASSYKYEQYF | TGTGCCAGCAGCTATAAATACGAGCAGTACTTC
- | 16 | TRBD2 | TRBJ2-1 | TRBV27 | CASSGASGGPYNEQFF | TGTGCCAGCAGTGGGGCTAGCGGGGGCCCCTACAATGAGCAGTTCTTC
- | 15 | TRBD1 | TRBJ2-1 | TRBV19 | CASSLGQGRYNEQFF | TGTGCCAGTAGTTTGGGACAGGGGCGCTACAATGAGCAGTTCTTC
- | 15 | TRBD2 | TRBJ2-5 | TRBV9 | CASSVTGTSQETQYF | TGTGCCAGCAGCGTGACCGGGACTAGCCAAGAGACCCAGTACTTC
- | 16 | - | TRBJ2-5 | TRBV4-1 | CASSRVGLGAGETQYF | TGCGCCAGCAGCCGCGTAGGATTAGGGGCCGGGGAGACCCAGTACTTC
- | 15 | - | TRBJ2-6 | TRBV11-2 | CASNPPGSGANVLTF | TGTGCCAGCAACCCCCCGGGTTCTGGGGCCAACGTCCTGACTTTC
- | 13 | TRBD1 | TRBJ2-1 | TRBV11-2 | CASSSDRVNEQFF | TGTGCCAGCAGCTCTGACAGGGTCAATGAGCAGTTCTTC
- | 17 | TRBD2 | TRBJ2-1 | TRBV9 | CASSLNKRGSQENEQFF | TGTGCCAGCAGCTTAAACAAGCGGGGGTCCCAAGAGAATGAGCAGTTCTTC
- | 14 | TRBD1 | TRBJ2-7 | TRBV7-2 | CASSMQGAKGEQYF | TGTGCCAGCAGCATGCAGGGGGCGAAGGGCGAGCAGTACTTC
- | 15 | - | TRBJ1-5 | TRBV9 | CASSEQGFTNQPQHF | TGTGCCAGCAGCGAGCAGGGGTTTACTAATCAGCCCCAGCATTTT
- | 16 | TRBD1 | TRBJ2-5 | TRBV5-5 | CASSLDRTGGRETQYF | TGTGCCAGCAGCTTGGACCGGACAGGGGGCAGGGAGACCCAGTACTTC
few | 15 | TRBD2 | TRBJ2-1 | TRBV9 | CASSDEAGGRNEQFF | TGTGCCAGCAGCGACGAAGCGGGGGGGCGGAATGAGCAGTTCTTC
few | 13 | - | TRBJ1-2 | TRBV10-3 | CAISESENYGYTF | TGTGCCATCAGTGAGTCGGAGAACTATGGCTACACCTTC
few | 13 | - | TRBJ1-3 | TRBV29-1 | CSVDGPSGNTIYF | TGCAGCGTTGACGGTCCCTCTGGAAACACCATATATTTT
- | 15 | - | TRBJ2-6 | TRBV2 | CASTIKGPGANVLTF | TGTGCCAGCACAATCAAGGGGCCCGGGGCCAACGTCCTGACTTTC
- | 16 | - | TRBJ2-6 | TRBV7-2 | CASSLRGDSAANVLTF | TGTGCCAGCAGCCTAAGAGGGGACTCTGCGGCCAACGTCCTGACTTTC
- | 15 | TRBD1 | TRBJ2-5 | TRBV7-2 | CASSSGQGRGETQYF | TGTGCCAGCAGCTCGGGACAGGGGCGAGGGGAGACCCAGTACTTC
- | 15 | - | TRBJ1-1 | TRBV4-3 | CASSQEPGQNTEAFF | TGCGCCAGCAGCCAAGAACCGGGACAGAACACTGAAGCTTTCTTT
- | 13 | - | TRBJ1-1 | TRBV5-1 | CASSLRGNTEAFF | TGCGCCAGCAGCTTGCGGGGGAACACTGAAGCTTTCTTT
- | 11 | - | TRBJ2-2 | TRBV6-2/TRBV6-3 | CASSYSAELFF | TGTGCCAGCAGTTATAGTGCAGAGCTGTTTTTT